The 10 T cell receptor beta chains reported below all come from one sample, sequenced in a study of cytomegalovirus exposure and HLA in healthy donors. Primers: 60 Vbeta forward and 13 Jbeta reverse. Some clones are missing from TCRdb's copy, which holds only in-frame ones; the method was immunoSEQ multiplex PCR. There are about 120,000 clones in the sample; under 80% occur only once, and 30% lies in the top ten. The sequencing sample was made of PBMCs. The source of these receptors is a man in his 60s in good health and CMV-seropositive.

V usage is TRBV5-1 and J usage is TRBJ2-1; TRBD1 matches 8 bases. Germline CDR1 is SGHRS and CDR2 is YFSETQ. The ends lost 4 bases at V and 2 bases at J; junction bases unmatched: 11. This CDR3 has 17 amino acids. The CDR3 region has the DNA TGCGCCAGCAGCCCAAAGCAGGGGGCCAATACCTACAATGAGCAGTTCTTC. Its translation: CASSPKQGANTYNEQFF.

This clone was counted a few times. This chain joins TRBV6-6 and TRBJ2-7; TRBD2 is a possible D gene (6 bases). The ends were cut back, 4 bases at V and 4 bases at J, with 11 bases in the middle. The germline gives CDR1 MNHNY, CDR2 SVGAGI (reference sequence). This CDR3 has 13 amino acids. The CDR3 sequence: CASSSSGLYEQYF. In nucleotides, the CDR3 is TGTGCCAGCAGTTCATCCGGACTATACGAGCAGTACTTC.

The rearrangement uses TRBV5-1 and TRBJ1-2, with D perhaps TRBD1 (5 bases). This CDR3 has 14 residues. The V and J ends lost 0 bases and 7 bases respectively, with 13 bases between them. The germline gives CDR1 SGHRS, CDR2 YFSETQ. The CDR3 DNA sequence: TGCGCCAGCAGCTTGGAGGTGACAGCCCCTGGCTACACCTTC. This gives the protein CASSLEVTAPGYTF.

The rearrangement links TRBV7-3 to TRBJ1-1; 8 bases match TRBD1. CDR1 is SGHTA and CDR2 is FQGTGA in the germline V gene. V lost 5 bases to trimming and J lost 11 bases; unmatched junction nucleotides: 10. There are 13 residues in the CDR3. CDR3 in amino acids: CASSIGTGLEAFF. The CDR3 DNA follows: TGTGCCAGCAGCATCGGGACAGGCCTTGAGGCTTTCTTT. Drawing the rest from reference TRBV7-3 and TRBJ1-1, the complete variable domain is GAGVSQTPSNKVTEKGKYVELRCDPISGHTALYWYRQSLGQGPEFLIYFQGTGAADDSGLPNDRFFAVRPEGSVSTLKIQRTERGDSAVYLCASSIGTGLEAFFGQGTRLTVV.

The rearrangement links TRBV7-9 to TRBJ1-1; tentatively, D is TRBD1 (6 bases). The CDR3 extends over 13 amino acids. The germline V gene has CDR1 SEHNR and CDR2 FQNEAQ (reference sequence). Trimming took 3 bases from V and 4 from J, leaving 9 bases between them. The CDR3 DNA follows: TGTGCCAGCAGCTTTGGACAGTTCACTGAAGCTTTCTTT. It is translated as CASSFGQFTEAFF.

In its sample, this clone was seen many times. The chain joins TRBV7-9 to TRBJ2-5, with 7 nucleotides matching TRBD1. With V trimmed by 5 bases and J by 5 bases, 11 bases remained unmatched. The CDR3 consists of 15 residues. The germline gives CDR1 SEHNR, CDR2 FQNEAQ (reference sequence). The CDR3 protein is CASSPRTGWGETQYF. DNA for the CDR3: TGTGCCAGCAGCCCACGGACAGGTTGGGGGGAGACCCAGTACTTC.

The V gene is TRBV18, the J gene TRBJ2-6; 7 positions match TRBD1. CDR3 length: 18 amino acids. The germline gives CDR1 KGHSH, CDR2 LQKENI. The ends lost 6 bases at V and 1 base at J; junction bases unmatched: 12. CDR3 loop: CASSPRGQSFSGANVLTF. The CDR3 region has the DNA TGTGCCAGCTCCCCCCGGGGACAGTCGTTTTCTGGGGCCAACGTCCTGACTTTC.

The chain has TRBV6-4 and TRBJ1-6; a weak D match, TRBD1 (6 bases). The CDR3 covers 15 residues. Germline V gene data show CDR1 as MRHNA and CDR2 as SNTAGT. Trimming removed 5 bases from V and 7 bases from J, with 15 bases in between. CDR3 in DNA: TGTGCCAGCAGTTTCACAGGGAACGGAAATTCACCCCTCCACTTT. It translates to CASSFTGNGNSPLHF.

This chain connects TRBV5-1 to TRBJ1-1; 9 bases are shared with TRBD1. Germline trimming cut 4 bases from V and 1 base from J; bases unmatched to any gene: 2. Germline values: CDR1 SGHRS, CDR2 YFSETQ. The CDR3 covers 14 residues. CDR3 residues: CASSRGQGNTEAFF. In nucleotides, the CDR3 is TGCGCCAGCAGCAGGGGACAGGGGAACACTGAAGCTTTCTTT.

This clone appeared a single time. V is TRBV5-1 and J is TRBJ1-2, with D tentatively TRBD1 (6 bases). V gave up 4 bases and J gave up 6 bases, with 16 bases separating them. In germline, CDR1 is SGHRS, CDR2 YFSETQ. This CDR3 is 14 amino acids long. The CDR3 bases are TGCGCCAGCAGCGTGACAGGTTCTTGGAATGGCTACACCTTC. It translates to CASSVTGSWNGYTF. The whole variable domain, filled in from reference TRBV5-1 and TRBJ1-2, reads KAGVTQTPRYLIKTRGQQVTLSCSPISGHRSVSWYQQTPGQGLQFLFEYFSETQRNKGNFPGRFSGRQFSNSRSEMNVSTLELGDSALYLCASSVTGSWNGYTFGSGTRLTVV.